These 14 T cell receptor beta chains share one sample of origin, sequenced in a study of tissue T cells after allogeneic stem cell transplantation. Profiled with immunoSEQ multiplex PCR; TCRdb holds only in-frame clones, not every one. The data show 9,700 or so clones, about 65% seen once. Sample: tissue from the stomach, taken at autopsy. The receptors stem from a male donor at least 60 years old with lung cancer.

This chain uses TRBV6-5 with TRBJ1-2; weak D call: TRBD1 (6 bases). The CDR3 contains 11 residues. V was cut by 5 bases and J by 7 bases, with 8 bases left in between. Per germline, CDR1 MNHEY and CDR2 SVGAGI. This CDR3 reads CASSPGAGYTF. The CDR3 DNA reads as TGTGCCAGCAGTCCAGGGGCTGGCTACACCTTC.

The chain combines TRBV9 with TRBJ2-1; no clear D gene. The CDR3 runs to 13 residues. The V gene's germline CDR1 is SGDLS and CDR2 YYNGEE. Trimming took off 2 bases at V and 5 bases at J, with 8 bases between the two ends. The CDR3 coding sequence is TGTGCCAGCAGCGTCGAACAGCACAATGAGCAGTTCTTC. Protein product: CASSVEQHNEQFF.

This clone was recorded once. The chain has TRBV27 and TRBJ1-4; D is unclear. Trimming stripped 4 bases from V and 0 bases from J, with 9 bases between. The CDR3 is 15 residues long. From germline, CDR1 is MNHEY and CDR2 SMNVEV (reference sequence). Here the CDR3 DNA reads TGTGCCAGCAGTTCCCTCCAGGCAACTAATGAAAAACTGTTTTTT. This gives the protein CASSSLQATNEKLFF.

A word on this clone: Other DNA sequences in this sample translate to the same CDR3. CDR3 residues: CASSQGRVRTKNIQYF. As DNA, the CDR3 is TGTGCCAGCAGCCAAGGTAGGGTACGAACCAAAAACATTCAGTACTTC. This rearrangement joins TRBV3-1 (or the pseudogene TRBV3-2) to TRBJ2-4; D gene uncertain. Germline CDR1 LGHDT, CDR2 YNNKEL (reference sequence). Trimming removed 1 base at V and 2 bases at J, with 12 bases between. The CDR3 is made up of 16 amino acids.

This clone has more than one count but fewer than ten. V is TRBV10-3 and J is TRBJ1-1; the D is unclear. The V and J ends lost 0 bases and 6 bases respectively, with 14 bases between them. This CDR3 is 15 amino acids long. The germline gives CDR1 ENHRY, CDR2 SYGVKD. DNA of the CDR3: TGTGCCATCAGTGAGTCGGATGGAAGGATATCTGAAGCTTTCTTT. Its protein product is CAISESDGRISEAFF.

The chain recombines TRBV29-1 with TRBJ2-7; the match to TRBD2 covers 10 bases. This CDR3 spans 14 amino acids. Germline CDR1 reads SQVTM; CDR2 reads ANQGSEA. Trimming removed 5 bases from V and 2 bases from J; junction bases left unmatched: 6. This CDR3 is CSVSGAGGTYEQYF. The CDR3 DNA reads TGCAGCGTTTCAGGAGCGGGAGGGACCTACGAGCAGTACTTC.

V and J are TRBV18 and TRBJ1-5; D unclear. Trimming left V 2 bases short and J 3 bases short, with 5 bases between. Germline V CDR1 and CDR2: KGHSH, LQKENI. This CDR3 is built from 13 residues. The CDR3 nucleotides are TGTGCCAGCTCACCAGGGAACAATCAGCCCCAGCATTTT. Translating it yields CASSPGNNQPQHF.

The chain joins TRBV7-8 to TRBJ2-7; D not certain. The germline V gene has CDR1 SGHVS and CDR2 FQNEAQ. Between the trimmed V and J ends, which lost 2 bases and 6 bases, there was a span of 14 bases. This CDR3 has 14 residues. The CDR3: CASSLKGVYGEQYF. The DNA of the CDR3 is TGTGCCAGCAGCTTAAAGGGCGTCTACGGCGAGCAGTACTTC.

A word on this clone: This may stem from a read error, because a much larger clone lies one nucleotide away. This sequence joins TRBV24-1 and TRBJ1-5, with TRBD1 as a possible D gene (6 bases). The CDR3 extends over 13 amino acids. Germline V gives CDR1 KGHDR, CDR2 SFDVKD. CDR3 sequence: CATRGGRNQSQHF. The CDR3 DNA sequence: TGTGCCACCAGGGGGGGCAGGAATCAGTCCCAGCATTTT.

The rearrangement uses TRBV2 and TRBJ2-2, with 12 positions matching TRBD1. Trimming at V came to 5 bases and at J to 7 bases, leaving 8 bases not matched to a gene. The CDR3 runs to 16 residues. Per the germline V gene, CDR1 is SNHLY and CDR2 is FYNNEI. The CDR3 region is CASSSGTGGSYGELFF. The DNA for the CDR3 is TGTGCCAGCAGTTCCGGGACAGGGGGCTCTTACGGGGAGCTGTTTTTT. The full variable domain, completed using reference TRBV2 and TRBJ2-2, is EPEVTQTPSHQVTQMGQEVILRCVPISNHLYFYWYRQILGQKVEFLVSFYNNEISEKSEIFDDQFSVERPDGSNFTLKIRSTKLEDSAMYFCASSSGTGGSYGELFFGEGSRLTVL.

The CDR3 protein is CASSLFQGDSYEQYF. CDR3 in DNA: TGTGCCAGCAGCTTATTCCAGGGGGACTCCTACGAGCAGTACTTC. This chain connects TRBV11-1 to TRBJ2-7; 7 nucleotides match TRBD1. V shed 2 bases and J 0 bases; nucleotides not matched to a gene: 4. The CDR3 has 15 residues. In germline, CDR1 is SGHAT, CDR2 FQDESV (reference sequence). Full variable domain (remainder filled in from reference TRBV11-1 and TRBJ2-7): EAEVAQSPRYKITEKSQAVAFWCDPISGHATLYWYRQILGQGPELLVQFQDESVVDDSQLPKDRFSAERLKGVDSTLKIQPAELGDSAMYLCASSLFQGDSYEQYFGPGTRLTVT.

This clone has a single count. The chain carries TRBV9 and TRBJ1-2; possibly TRBD1 for D (6 bases). V gave up 0 bases and J gave up 4 bases, with 10 bases separating them. CDR1 and CDR2 from the germline V gene are SGDLS and YYNGEE. This CDR3 has 14 amino acids. Here the CDR3 DNA reads TGTGCCAGCAGCGTAGTTGGGGGGCCCTATGGCTACACCTTC. Its translation is CASSVVGGPYGYTF.

In its sample, this clone is medium-sized. The J gene is TRBJ2-3, the V gene TRBV7-2; possible D gene TRBD1, 5 bases. The CDR3 is made up of 15 amino acids. Germline loops: CDR1 SGHTA, CDR2 FQGNSA. Trimming took 1 base from V and 3 from J, leaving 11 bases between them. CDR3 protein: CASSLVGQGTDTQYF. The CDR3 DNA reads as TGTGCCAGCAGCTTAGTAGGTCAGGGTACAGATACGCAGTATTTT.

The CDR3 loop reads CAIRDPGEVTEAFF. CDR3 coding DNA: TGTGCCATCAGGGATCCAGGGGAGGTGACTGAAGCTTTCTTT. The rearrangement joins TRBV10-3 to TRBJ1-1; D is possibly TRBD1 (6 bases). In germline, CDR1 is ENHRY, CDR2 SYGVKD. The CDR3 runs 14 residues. Trimming stripped 6 bases from V and 5 bases from J, with 16 bases between.